This T cell receptor (beta chain) was profiled in a study of tumor-infiltrating lymphocytes in primary liver carcinoma. TCR beta cDNA was reverse-transcribed from approximately 0.45 ug of total RNA. The reaction used a constant-region primer and ProtoScript II reverse transcriptase. Libraries for TCR beta were built through three nested multiplex PCR rounds, which together made up a slightly modified ARM-PCR procedure. With TRBV1-TRBV30 forward primers and a C-beta reverse primer, the first two PCR rounds were run for roughly 10 cycles each. TCRdb redid the calling of the multiplex PCR reads with MiXCR, one entry per CDR3 protein. The sample gives about 78,000 distinct CDR3 sequences, 70% to 80% of which show up once; 12% to 15% is in the top ten. It was from around 20-30 mg of unsorted bulk tissue that RNA and DNA were co-extracted. Every one of the tumor samples had a viable tumor cell content above 75%.

This clonotype has more than one count but fewer than ten. The V gene's germline CDR1 is MNHEY and CDR2 SMNVEV (reference sequence). The V gene end was trimmed by 4 bases and the J gene end by 7 bases; junction bases not matched to a gene: 9. This CDR3 is built from 16 residues. The clonotype comes from a woman aged 60-75 years with primary liver carcinoma and hepatitis B virus infection. Sequencing used liver tumor tissue from sampling region 4. Stated subset: tumor region T4, right-lateral pole. This chain uses TRBV27 with TRBJ1-6, with 8 bases fitting TRBD1. The CDR3 nucleotides read TGTGCCAGCAGTTCCATGACAGGGGCGAGCAATTCACCCCTCCACTTT. It is translated as CASSSMTGASNSPLHF.